Each of the 25 T cell receptor beta chains below was sequenced from the same sample in a study of T-cell memory formation after mild COVID-19. TCRdb re-derived calls from the 5' RACE reads in MiXCR, one entry per CDR3 protein. Here the sample spans around 440,000 distinct CDR3 sequences, roughly 18% being singletons. The sequencing sample was made of PBMCs or a T cell subset sorted from them (not recorded which). The receptors here all came from an adult woman who had mild COVID-19 (a few samples of this study predate the infection). Cell type and time point are not known.

In this sample, this clonotype turned up a few times. This sequence joins TRBV2 and TRBJ2-3; no firm D call. V lost 6 bases and J 11 bases, leaving 12 bases between the germline ends. The germline V gene encodes CDR1 SNHLY and CDR2 FYNNEI. The CDR3 length is 11 residues. The CDR3 DNA sequence: TGTGCCAGCAGGGCCCTTGGCCTGCAGTATTTT. This encodes CASRALGLQYF.

In this sample, this clonotype turned up a few times. V usage is TRBV6-6 and J usage is TRBJ2-7; D perhaps matches TRBD2 (6 bases). Germline loops: CDR1 MNHNY, CDR2 SVGAGI (reference sequence). CDR3 size: 14 residues. V lost 8 bases and J 0 bases, leaving 14 bases between the germline ends. CDR3 DNA sequence: TGTGCCAGCTCCATAGCGGATAGCTCCTACGAGCAGTACTTC. It codes for CASSIADSSYEQYF.

This clonotype has a handful of counts. The V and J genes are TRBV6-2 or TRBV6-3 and TRBJ2-1; the D is unclear. Trimming took off 0 bases at V and 9 bases at J, with 12 bases between the two ends. The CDR3 has 14 amino acids. The germline CDR1 and CDR2 sequences are MNHEY and SVGEGT. The CDR3 spells CASSYSKLVPEQFF. The DNA of the CDR3 is TGTGCCAGCAGTTACTCGAAATTGGTCCCTGAGCAGTTCTTC.

This clonotype was detected a few times. This rearrangement joins TRBV9 to TRBJ2-3; D is possibly TRBD1 (6 bases). Germline CDR1 reads SGDLS; CDR2 reads YYNGEE. CDR3 length: 14 amino acids. Trimming took 1 base from V and 6 from J, leaving 12 bases between them. The CDR3 reads CASSVTGNRDTQYF. CDR3 coding DNA: TGTGCCAGCAGCGTAACAGGGAACAGGGATACGCAGTATTTT. Full variable domain (remainder filled in from reference TRBV9 and TRBJ2-3): DSGVTQTPKHLITATGQRVTLRCSPRSGDLSVYWYQQSLDQGLQFLIQYYNGEERAKGNILERFSAQQFPDLHSELNLSSLELGDSALYFCASSVTGNRDTQYFGPGTRLTVL.

The CDR3 region has the DNA TGCAGCGTGACAGGGGTACCGCAAGAGACCCAGTACTTC. Translation gives CSVTGVPQETQYF. The J gene is TRBJ2-5, the V gene TRBV29-1, with 8 bases matching TRBD1. V was clipped by 6 bases and J by 2 bases; unmatched bases: 5. The CDR3 totals 13 residues. The germline V gene encodes CDR1 SQVTM and CDR2 ANQGSEA.

This clonotype was recorded once. The chain employs TRBV7-6 and TRBJ2-1, with D possibly matching TRBD2 (5 bases). V lost 3 bases and J lost 4, with 13 bases in between. This CDR3 contains 15 residues. The V gene's germline CDR1 is SGHVS and CDR2 FNYEAQ. The CDR3 coding sequence is TGTGCCAGCAGCTTTACAGAGAGGGAGTACAATGAGCAGTTCTTC. It translates to CASSFTEREYNEQFF.

V gene TRBV9 combines with J gene TRBJ2-3, with 14 bases matching TRBD2. Germline CDR1 is SGDLS and CDR2 is YYNGEE. J gave up 5 bases and V 4 bases, and 6 bases lay outside the gene matches. This CDR3 has 16 residues. The CDR3 nucleotides read TGTGCCAGCAGCCCTGGGACTAGCGGGGGACTAGATACGCAGTATTTT. This codes for CASSPGTSGGLDTQYF.

This clonotype has only a few counts. This chain connects TRBV5-1 to TRBJ1-2, with D possibly TRBD1 on 5 matching bases. The CDR3 has 15 amino acids. CDR1 is SGHRS and CDR2 is YFSETQ in the germline V gene. Trimming removed 3 bases from V and 4 bases from J, with 16 bases in between. The CDR3 DNA reads TGCGCCAGCAGCTCAGGGACCGTCGGGGCCTATGGCTACACCTTC. Translating it yields CASSSGTVGAYGYTF.

This clonotype was picked up a small number of times. The rearrangement joins TRBV11-2 to TRBJ1-3; no firm D call. Germline assignment: CDR1 SGHAT and CDR2 FQNNGV. The CDR3 covers 15 residues. V was pared by 0 bases and J by 3 bases, with 9 bases between. CDR3 nucleotide sequence: TGTGCCAGCAGCTTAGATCCGGCTTTTGGAAACACCATATATTTT. Amino acid sequence: CASSLDPAFGNTIYF.

This clonotype showed up many times. V is TRBV18 and J is TRBJ2-1, with TRBD2 matching over 8 bases. The V and J ends lost 3 bases and 3 bases, in that order; junction bases with no gene match: 4. This CDR3 contains 15 residues. The V gene's germline CDR1 is KGHSH and CDR2 LQKENI. CDR3 loop: CASSPPGTSYNEQFF. The CDR3 nucleotides are TGTGCCAGCTCACCCCCCGGGACTAGCTACAATGAGCAGTTCTTC.

The rearrangement uses TRBV4-3 and TRBJ2-5; unclear D gene. Trimming cost V 0 bases and J 1 base, with 24 bases left between them. Germline V gene sequence: CDR1 LGHNA, CDR2 YSLEER. The CDR3 runs to 20 residues. For the CDR3, the DNA is TGCGCCAGCAGCCAAGAAGGCGGTTGGTACTCGAAGACCCCCCAAGAGACCCAGTACTTC. Its protein product is CASSQEGGWYSKTPQETQYF.

V gene TRBV7-6 combines with J gene TRBJ1-5; D remains unclear. The V end was cut by 2 bases, the J end by 10 bases, with 12 bases between. Germline V lookup: CDR1 SGHVS, CDR2 FNYEAQ. The length of the CDR3 is 13 residues. CDR3 coding DNA: TGTGCCAGCAGCTTAAACCCCCGGTCACCCCAGCATTTT. Translation: CASSLNPRSPQHF.

This CDR3 reads CASTPSGGYEQYF. The CDR3 DNA is TGTGCCAGTACTCCGTCAGGGGGTTACGAGCAGTACTTC. The rearrangement uses TRBV19 and TRBJ2-7; 7 nucleotides match TRBD1. This CDR3 spans 13 amino acids. J lost 4 bases, V lost 7 bases, and 7 bases had no gene match. Germline V gene lookup returns CDR1 LNHDA and CDR2 SQIVND (reference sequence).

V gene TRBV25-1 combines with J gene TRBJ1-4; 7 bases fit TRBD1. CDR3 length: 15 amino acids. Trimming removed 8 bases from V and 5 bases from J; junction bases left unmatched: 11. Germline V CDR1 and CDR2: MGHDK, SYGVNS. CDR3 DNA: TGTGCCAGCGGCCCGGGGGGGACAGCCAATGAAAAACTGTTTTTT. This translates into CASGPGGTANEKLFF.

In its sample, this clonotype was seen many times. The CDR3 sequence: CATSRDLLAGTDTQYF. The CDR3 DNA reads as TGTGCCACCAGCAGAGATCTCCTAGCGGGCACAGATACGCAGTATTTT. The V and J genes are TRBV15 and TRBJ2-3; 7 bases are a match to TRBD2. This CDR3 is 16 amino acids long. Germline assignment: CDR1 LNHNV and CDR2 YYDKDF (reference sequence). V dropped 0 bases and J dropped 1; count of bases not matched to a gene: 4.

This sequence joins TRBV20-1 and TRBJ2-1, with 11 bases lining up with TRBD2. The V gene end was trimmed by 6 bases and the J gene end by 5 bases; junction bases not matched to a gene: 12. The CDR3 sequence is 16 residues long. The germline gives CDR1 DFQATT, CDR2 SNEGSKA (reference sequence). The CDR3 loop is CSALDTGLAENNEQFF. CDR3 nucleotide sequence: TGCAGTGCCCTTGACACGGGACTAGCGGAAAACAATGAGCAGTTCTTC.

This clonotype turned up a few times. This rearrangement joins TRBV4-1 to TRBJ2-7; maybe TRBD1 (6 bases). The CDR3 runs 14 residues. CDR1 and CDR2 (germline): MGHRA, YSYEKL. The V end lost 2 bases, the J end lost 3 bases, and 11 bases lay between the germline ends. As DNA, the CDR3 is TGCGCCAGCAGCCAAACCGGACAGCTCTACGAGCAGTACTTC. This gives the protein CASSQTGQLYEQYF.

This clonotype was detected only a few times. This chain connects TRBV24-1 to TRBJ1-1, with a possible D match to TRBD1 (6 bases). CDR1 is KGHDR and CDR2 is SFDVKD in the germline V gene. Trimming stripped 4 bases from V and 0 bases from J, with 8 bases between. The CDR3 extends over 14 amino acids. CDR3: CATSEGGMNTEAFF. The DNA for the CDR3 is TGTGCCACCAGTGAAGGGGGTATGAACACTGAAGCTTTCTTT.

This clonotype was found a few times. The genes are TRBV18 and TRBJ2-3; D may correspond to TRBD1 or TRBD2 (5 bases each). Germline CDR1 KGHSH, CDR2 LQKENI. The CDR3 has 16 residues. Trimming removed 6 bases from V and 1 base from J, with 17 bases in between. The DNA for the CDR3 is TGTGCCAGCTCGCCAACGCTGGGGGTGGGCACAGATACGCAGTATTTT. Translated, it gives CASSPTLGVGTDTQYF. The whole variable domain, filled in from reference TRBV18 and TRBJ2-3, reads NAGVMQNPRHLVRRRGQEARLRCSPMKGHSHVYWYRQLPEEGLKFMVYLQKENIIDESGMPKERFSAEFPKEGPSILRIQQVVRGDSAAYFCASSPTLGVGTDTQYFGPGTRLTVL.

The V call is TRBV5-6, the J call TRBJ1-1, with TRBD1 identical over 11 bases. The CDR3 length is 17 residues. V lost 4 bases to trimming and J lost 1 base; unmatched junction nucleotides: 9. Germline V gives CDR1 SGHDT, CDR2 YYEEEE. CDR3 sequence reads: CASSGGQGARGNTEAFF. The CDR3 DNA sequence: TGTGCCAGCAGCGGCGGACAGGGGGCGCGGGGGAACACTGAAGCTTTCTTT.

This clonotype turned up a few times. The genes are TRBV7-9 and TRBJ1-1; D uncertain. Germline V gives CDR1 SEHNR, CDR2 FQNEAQ (reference sequence). V was clipped by 5 bases and J by 2 bases, with 12 bases between them. The CDR3 totals 14 residues. The CDR3 protein is CASSNVVANTEAFF. DNA of the CDR3: TGTGCCAGCAGCAATGTTGTTGCCAACACTGAAGCTTTCTTT.

Only a few counts were recorded for this clonotype. The rearrangement links TRBV9 to TRBJ1-6, with unresolved D. This CDR3 has 13 amino acids. CDR1 and CDR2 from the germline V gene are SGDLS and YYNGEE. V lost 5 bases and J lost 6, with 9 bases in between. Here the CDR3 reads CASSGNTNSPLHF. The CDR3 DNA follows: TGTGCCAGCAGTGGGAACACTAATTCACCCCTCCACTTT.

CDR3 nucleotide sequence: TGTGCCAGCACTGGGACATCTGATGGCTACACCTTC. Its protein product is CASTGTSDGYTF. The chain carries TRBV2 and TRBJ1-2, with a tentative D call TRBD1 (6 bases). The CDR3 length is 12 residues. Germline values: CDR1 SNHLY, CDR2 FYNNEI. Trimming took 7 bases from V and 6 from J, leaving 12 bases between them.

This clonotype was recorded a few times. The CDR3, as DNA: TGTGCCAGCAGCCAAGATTTTCTACTTACCTCATACAATGAGCAGTTCTTC. It translates to CASSQDFLLTSYNEQFF. The rearrangement uses TRBV14 and TRBJ2-1; no reliable D call. The CDR3 is made up of 17 amino acids. Germline-derived CDR1 and CDR2 are SGHDN and FVKESK. V lost 0 bases, J lost 4 bases, and 16 bases lay in between.

The rearrangement uses TRBV11-2 and TRBJ2-5; tentative D call: TRBD2 (5 bases). This CDR3 region has 14 residues. Between the trimmed V and J ends, which lost 5 bases and 6 bases, there was a span of 16 bases. The germline V gene has CDR1 SGHAT and CDR2 FQNNGV. CDR3 amino acids: CASSRGGPLQTQYF. CDR3 bases: TGTGCCAGCAGCCGCGGCGGGCCACTGCAGACCCAGTACTTC.